This T cell receptor (beta chain) emerged from a study of T cell changes during pregnancy in multiple sclerosis (dated by TCRdb to the late 2010s). Context from the whole study: The study looked at changes in the T cell repertoire across pregnancy in women with multiple sclerosis.

The library came from the immunoSEQ multiplex PCR assay. Not all clones reach the TCRdb copy of this immuneACCESS table, which keeps in-frame sequences only. Checked studies attribute under half of the gap to unresolved V genes and leave the rest unexplained. The sample table contains about 60,000 clones; only one count was recorded for around 93% of them. Clones ranked in the top ten supply more than 3% of the sample. Details on this clone: The clone's antigen remains unknown. No much larger clone is present one base from it, and per-base qualities are unavailable.

V loses 4 bases, J loses 0 bases, and the germline ends lie 7 bases apart. The germline V gene (reference sequence) gives CDR1 as MNHEY and CDR2 as SMNVEV. The CDR3 numbers 13 residues from cysteine through phenylalanine. Left in the record is the CDR3 DNA by itself, 39 bases read in frame from the first base. The TCR comes from a female donor with multiple sclerosis, enrolled in a pregnancy study. Material: CD8+ T cells from peripheral blood mononuclear cells, obtained in the second trimester of pregnancy. The rearranged chain carries TRBV27 and TRBJ2-7; a confident D gene designation cannot be given. CDR3 protein: CASSYRSSYEQYF. The bases read TGTGCCAGCAGTTACCGGAGCTCCTACGAGCAGTACTTC.